This T cell receptor beta chain came from a study of Ad26.COV2.S vaccination and SARS-CoV-2 variants. Study information: Donor participated within the Ad26.COV2.S arm of the COV1001 trial.

Assay: immunoSEQ multiplex PCR; the TCRdb copy retains only in-frame clones and omits some. The table includes around 450,000 clones, roughly 90% detected once. Treatment meaning: about 20 received Ad26.COV2.S at low or high dose, single or two shots; roughly five received placebo; per-sample allocation not given. Each sample was drawn 63 days after the first injection (of vaccine or placebo). Regarding this clone: Its target is unknown.

Per the germline V gene, CDR1 is SGHTA and CDR2 is FQGTGA. J gave up 6 bases and V 6 bases, and 7 bases lay outside the gene matches. The CDR3 spans 13 residues. Study-level results: Once vaccination had occurred, spike-specific CD8+ and CD4+ T cell responses reportedly showed substantial breadth.

The chain has TRBV7-3 and TRBJ2-7, with 8 bases matching TRBD1. This TCR was sampled from a person between 18 and 60 years old who received the Ad26.COV2.S COVID-19 vaccine or a placebo. The input for sequencing was peripheral blood, taken in a trial of Ad26.COV2.S vaccine versus placebo. The CDR3 sequence: CASSETGASEQYF. Here the CDR3 DNA reads TGTGCCAGCAGTGAGACAGGGGCGTCCGAGCAGTACTTC.